One T cell receptor beta chain is described in this entry. Its cognate antigen is unknown. This CDR3 comprises 13 residues. The germline V gene has CDR1 GTSNPN and CDR2 SVGIG (reference sequence). Trimming left V 4 bases short and J 4 bases short, with 10 bases between. The sample comes from a study of shared clonotypes between healthy human individuals. Study-wide results and caveats: All-four-donor shared clonotypes had higher generation probabilities than non-shared clonotypes did. An expected dependence of interdonor clonotype sharing on sequencing depth was noted. The sampled material consisted only of blood, and tissue repertoires are likely to differ.

Profiling relied on immunoSEQ multiplex PCR, and the TCRdb table lists in-frame clones only, not all of them. The sample includes 2 million to 2.5 million clones, under 97% of them seen just once. The sample taken for sequencing was naive CD4+ T cells sorted from blood. Regarding subset: CD45RA+ positively selected. V usage is TRBV30 and J usage is TRBJ1-4; tentative D call: TRBD1 (5 bases). The clonotype comes from a man in his late teens or twenties in good health. CDR3: CAWKGPFNEKLFF. In DNA form, the CDR3 reads TGTGCCTGGAAGGGGCCGTTTAATGAAAAACTGTTTTTT.